This TCR beta chain was sequenced for a study of cytomegalovirus exposure and HLA in healthy donors. Study-wide points: Sequencing depth roughly uniform across donors was assumed in presence/absence analyses. The authors enumerated under 200 TCR beta chains as linked to cytomegalovirus. Later on, analysis showed that most CMV-associated TCR beta chains appeared to be HLA-restricted.

Amplification used 60 Vbeta primers and 13 Jbeta primers. The table came from immunoSEQ multiplex PCR; TCRdb's copy has only in-frame clones and leaves some out. The sample has about 250,000 clones; about 85% are singletons. The CDR3 is 14 residues long. J lost 4 bases, V lost 7 bases, and 4 bases had no gene match. Germline CDR1 is SNHLY and CDR2 is FYNNEI. Details on this clone: Antigen specificity is unknown.

Sequenced sample: PBMCs. The receptor comes from a girl aged 2 to 9 in good health and CMV-seronegative. The chain joins TRBV2 to TRBJ1-1; 12 bases fit TRBD1. CDR3 bases: TGTGCCAGCAAAGGGACAGGGGGCGTCACTGAAGCTTTCTTT. This codes for CASKGTGGVTEAFF.